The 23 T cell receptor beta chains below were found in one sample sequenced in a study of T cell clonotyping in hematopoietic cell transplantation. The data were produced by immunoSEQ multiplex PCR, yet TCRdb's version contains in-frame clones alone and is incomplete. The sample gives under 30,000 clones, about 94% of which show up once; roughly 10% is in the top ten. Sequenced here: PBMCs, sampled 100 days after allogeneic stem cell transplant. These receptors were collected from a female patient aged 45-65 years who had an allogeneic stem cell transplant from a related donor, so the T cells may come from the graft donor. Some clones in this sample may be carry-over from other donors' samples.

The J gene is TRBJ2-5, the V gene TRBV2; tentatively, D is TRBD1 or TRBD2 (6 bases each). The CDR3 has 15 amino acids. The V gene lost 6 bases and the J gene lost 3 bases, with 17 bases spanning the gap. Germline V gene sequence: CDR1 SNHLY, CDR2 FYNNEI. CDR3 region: CASRGGTGWEETQYF. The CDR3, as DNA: TGTGCCAGCAGGGGGGGCACAGGGTGGGAAGAGACCCAGTACTTC.

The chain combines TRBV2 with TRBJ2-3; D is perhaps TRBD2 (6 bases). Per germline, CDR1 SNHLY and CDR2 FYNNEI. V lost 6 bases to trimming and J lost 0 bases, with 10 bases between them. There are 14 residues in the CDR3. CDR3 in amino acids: CASSLAASTDTQYF. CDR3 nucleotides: TGTGCCAGCAGCTTAGCGGCTAGCACAGATACGCAGTATTTT. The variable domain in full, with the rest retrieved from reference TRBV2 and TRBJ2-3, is EPEVTQTPSHQVTQMGQEVILRCVPISNHLYFYWYRQILGQKVEFLVSFYNNEISEKSEIFDDQFSVERPDGSNFTLKIRSTKLEDSAMYFCASSLAASTDTQYFGPGTRLTVL.

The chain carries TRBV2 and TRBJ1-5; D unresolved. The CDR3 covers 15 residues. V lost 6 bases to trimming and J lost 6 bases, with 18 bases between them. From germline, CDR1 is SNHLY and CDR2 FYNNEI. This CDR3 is CASRYDLLFTQPQHF. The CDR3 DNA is TGTGCCAGCAGATACGACCTACTGTTTACTCAGCCCCAGCATTTT.

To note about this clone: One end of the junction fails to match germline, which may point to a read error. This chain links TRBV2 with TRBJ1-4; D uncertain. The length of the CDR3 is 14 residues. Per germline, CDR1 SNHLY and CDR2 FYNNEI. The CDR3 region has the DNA TGTGCCAGCAGTCGGGCCACAACTCTTCGGGCCGCGTTTTGG. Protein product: CASSRATTLRAAFW.

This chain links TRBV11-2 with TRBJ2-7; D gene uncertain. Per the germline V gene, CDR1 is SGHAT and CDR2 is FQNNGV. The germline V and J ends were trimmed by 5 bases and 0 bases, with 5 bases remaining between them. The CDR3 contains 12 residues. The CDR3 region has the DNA TGTGCCAGCAGCCTCAGCTCCTACGAGCAGTACTTC. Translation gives CASSLSSYEQYF.

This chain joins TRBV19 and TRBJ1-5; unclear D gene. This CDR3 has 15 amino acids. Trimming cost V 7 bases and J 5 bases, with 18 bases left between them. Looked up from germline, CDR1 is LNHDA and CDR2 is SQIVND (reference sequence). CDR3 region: CASTLMGISDQPQHF. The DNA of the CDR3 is TGTGCCAGTACCCTAATGGGGATTTCCGATCAGCCCCAGCATTTT.

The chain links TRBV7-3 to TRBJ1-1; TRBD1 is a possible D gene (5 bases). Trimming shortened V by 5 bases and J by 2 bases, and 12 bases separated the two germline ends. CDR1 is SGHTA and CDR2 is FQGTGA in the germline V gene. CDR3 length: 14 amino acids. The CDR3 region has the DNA TGTGCCAGCAGCCCATCGACAGTAAACACTGAAGCTTTCTTT. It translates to CASSPSTVNTEAFF.

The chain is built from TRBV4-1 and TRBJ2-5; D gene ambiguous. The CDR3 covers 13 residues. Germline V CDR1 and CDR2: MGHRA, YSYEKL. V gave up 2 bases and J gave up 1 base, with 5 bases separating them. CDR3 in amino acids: CASSQQSQETQYF. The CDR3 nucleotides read TGCGCCAGCAGCCAACAGTCCCAAGAGACCCAGTACTTC.

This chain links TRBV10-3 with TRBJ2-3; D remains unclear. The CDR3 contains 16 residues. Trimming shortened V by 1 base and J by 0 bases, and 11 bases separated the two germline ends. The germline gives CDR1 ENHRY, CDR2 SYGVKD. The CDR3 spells CAISEWAETSTDTQYF. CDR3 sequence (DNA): TGTGCCATCAGTGAGTGGGCGGAGACTAGCACAGATACGCAGTATTTT.

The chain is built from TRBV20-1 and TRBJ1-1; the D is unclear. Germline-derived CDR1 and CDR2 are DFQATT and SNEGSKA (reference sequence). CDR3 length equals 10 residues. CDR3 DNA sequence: TGCAGGGCGACGGACACTGAAGCTTTCTTT. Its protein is CRATDTEAFF.

The CDR3 sequence is CASSLGGRTAGELFF. The CDR3 nucleotides read TGCGCCAGCAGCTTGGGGGGGAGGACCGCCGGGGAGCTGTTTTTT. The chain employs TRBV5-1 and TRBJ2-2; tentatively, D is TRBD2 (6 bases). Germline-derived CDR1 and CDR2 are SGHRS and YFSETQ. The CDR3 sequence is 15 residues long. Deletions cut 0 bases from V and 6 bases from J, with 12 bases between.

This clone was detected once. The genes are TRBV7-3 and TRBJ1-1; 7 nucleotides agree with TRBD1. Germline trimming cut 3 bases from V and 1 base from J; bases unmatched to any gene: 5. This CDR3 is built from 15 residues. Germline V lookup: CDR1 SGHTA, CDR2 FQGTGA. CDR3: CASSFTSGGNTEAFF. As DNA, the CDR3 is TGTGCCAGCAGCTTTACCTCAGGGGGGAACACTGAAGCTTTCTTT.

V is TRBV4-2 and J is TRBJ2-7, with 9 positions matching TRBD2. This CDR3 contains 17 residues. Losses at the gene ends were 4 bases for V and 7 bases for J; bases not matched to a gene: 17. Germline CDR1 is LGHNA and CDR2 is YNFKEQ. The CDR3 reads CASSLRARPSGVGEQYF. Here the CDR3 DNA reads TGTGCCAGCAGCCTCCGGGCCCGGCCTAGCGGGGTAGGGGAGCAGTACTTC.

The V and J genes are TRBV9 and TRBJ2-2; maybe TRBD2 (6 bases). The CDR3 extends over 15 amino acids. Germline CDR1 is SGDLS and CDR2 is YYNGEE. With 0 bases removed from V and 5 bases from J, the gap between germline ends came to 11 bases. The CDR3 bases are TGTGCCAGCAGCGTAGCGACTAGAAATACCGGGGAGCTGTTTTTT. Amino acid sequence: CASSVATRNTGELFF.

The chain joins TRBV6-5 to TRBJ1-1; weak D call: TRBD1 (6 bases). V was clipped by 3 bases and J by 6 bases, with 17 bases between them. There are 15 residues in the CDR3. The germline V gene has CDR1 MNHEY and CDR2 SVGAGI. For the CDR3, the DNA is TGTGCCAGCAGTTATTGGGCCGGGGAGGGGGCTGAAGCTTTCTTT. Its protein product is CASSYWAGEGAEAFF.

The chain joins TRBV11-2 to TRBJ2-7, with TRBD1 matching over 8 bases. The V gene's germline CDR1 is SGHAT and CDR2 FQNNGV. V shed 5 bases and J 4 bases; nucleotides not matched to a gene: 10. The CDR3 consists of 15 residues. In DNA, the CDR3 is TGTGCCAGCAGCATAGGGGGGACAGGATCGTACGAGCAGTACTTC. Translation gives CASSIGGTGSYEQYF.

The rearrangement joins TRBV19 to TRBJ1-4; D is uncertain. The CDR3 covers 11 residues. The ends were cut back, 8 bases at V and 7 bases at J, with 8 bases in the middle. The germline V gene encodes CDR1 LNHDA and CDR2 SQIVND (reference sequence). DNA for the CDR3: TGTGCCAGTGGGCGAGCTGAAAAACTGTTTTTT. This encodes CASGRAEKLFF.

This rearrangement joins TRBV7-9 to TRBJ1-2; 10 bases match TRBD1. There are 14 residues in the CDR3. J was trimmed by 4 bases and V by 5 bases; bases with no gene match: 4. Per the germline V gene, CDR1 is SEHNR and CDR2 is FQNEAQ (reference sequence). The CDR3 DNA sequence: TGTGCCAGCAGCCGGGGACAGGGGCTCTATGGCTACACCTTC. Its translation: CASSRGQGLYGYTF. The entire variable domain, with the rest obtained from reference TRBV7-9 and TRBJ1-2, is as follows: DTGVSQNPRHKITKRGQNVTFRCDPISEHNRLYWYRQTLGQGPEFLTYFQNEAQLEKSRLLSDRFSAERPKGSFSTLEIQRTEQGDSAMYLCASSRGQGLYGYTFGSGTRLTVV.

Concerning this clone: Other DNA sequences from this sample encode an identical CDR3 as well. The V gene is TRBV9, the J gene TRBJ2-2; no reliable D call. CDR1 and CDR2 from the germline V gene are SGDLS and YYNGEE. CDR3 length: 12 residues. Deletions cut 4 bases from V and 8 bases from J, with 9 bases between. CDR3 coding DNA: TGTGCCAGCAGCCCTCCCGTGGGGGAGCTGTTTTTT. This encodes CASSPPVGELFF.

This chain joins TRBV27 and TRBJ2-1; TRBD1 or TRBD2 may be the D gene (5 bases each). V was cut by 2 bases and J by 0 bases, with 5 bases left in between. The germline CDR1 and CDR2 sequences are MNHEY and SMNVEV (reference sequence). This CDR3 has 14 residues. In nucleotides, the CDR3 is TGTGCCAGCAGTTTAGGGGGCTCCTACAATGAGCAGTTCTTC. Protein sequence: CASSLGGSYNEQFF.

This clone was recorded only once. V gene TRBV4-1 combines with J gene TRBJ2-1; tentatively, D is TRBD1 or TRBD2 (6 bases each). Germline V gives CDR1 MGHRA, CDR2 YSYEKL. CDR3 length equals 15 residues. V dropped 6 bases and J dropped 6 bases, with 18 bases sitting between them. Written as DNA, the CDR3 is TGCGCCAGCAGGGGCGAGGGGGGTTCGGGCAATGAGCAGTTCTTC. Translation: CASRGEGGSGNEQFF.

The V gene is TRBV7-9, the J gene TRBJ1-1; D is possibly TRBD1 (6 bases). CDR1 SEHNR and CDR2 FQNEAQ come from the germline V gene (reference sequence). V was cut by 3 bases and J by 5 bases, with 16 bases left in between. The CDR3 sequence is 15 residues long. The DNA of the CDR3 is TGTGCCAGCAGCTTGGGACATGGGCGGGAGACTGAAGCTTTCTTT. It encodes CASSLGHGRETEAFF.

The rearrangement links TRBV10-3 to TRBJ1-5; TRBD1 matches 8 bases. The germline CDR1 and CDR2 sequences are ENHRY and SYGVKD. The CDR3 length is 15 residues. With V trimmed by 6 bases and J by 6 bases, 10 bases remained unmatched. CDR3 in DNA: TGTGCCATCAGCCTTGGACAGGGAACGCGTCAGCCCCAGCATTTT. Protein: CAISLGQGTRQPQHF.